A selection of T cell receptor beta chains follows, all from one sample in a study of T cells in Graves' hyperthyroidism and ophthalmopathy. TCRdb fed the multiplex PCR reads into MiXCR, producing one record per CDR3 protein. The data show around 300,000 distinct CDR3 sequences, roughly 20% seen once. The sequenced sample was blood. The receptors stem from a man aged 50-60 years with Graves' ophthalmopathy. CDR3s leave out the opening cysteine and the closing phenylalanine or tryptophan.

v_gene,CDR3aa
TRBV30,AWSVLRGGSGELF
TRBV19,ASSTTSTDTQY
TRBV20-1,SARDLGQGLYGYT
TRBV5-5,ASSFRDDNQPQH
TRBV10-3,ANQGVGGDTQY
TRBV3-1,ASSHGGTNEKLF
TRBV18,ASSPAQAGYEQY
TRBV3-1,ASSHGQGATEQY
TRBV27,ASSFSMNTEAF
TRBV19,ASSIAPGRIQETQY
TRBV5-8,ASSTGLAGVTDTQY
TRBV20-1,SARDQMAGRTYEQY
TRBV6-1,AGKTDWIREQY
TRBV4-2,ASSSGDGETDTQY
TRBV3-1,ASSLLLGTGELF
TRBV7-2,ASSGRGLARSEQY
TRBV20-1,SARRREWVEAQY
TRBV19,ASISGATNYGYT
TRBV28,ASSFFKGAADTQY
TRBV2,ASKREEGRTDTQY
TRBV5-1,ASSFGDRRGYT
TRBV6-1,ASTWANTEAF
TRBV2,ASSSGTGIPLAKNIQY
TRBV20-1,SPRTTLSTDTQY
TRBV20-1,SARDEFGTGVVNEQF
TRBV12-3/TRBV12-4,ASSDGQGGSSPLH
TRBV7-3,ASSIGTSGRDEQF
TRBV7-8,ASSLASTGSSSGNTIY
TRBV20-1,SAQGATENSPLH
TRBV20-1,SAAPRLAGLMKQF
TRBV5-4,ASTPSQINYGYT
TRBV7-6,ASSLGAEQY
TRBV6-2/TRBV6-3,ASSDLDRALEAF
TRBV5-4,ASSSIGGGGSYEQY
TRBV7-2,ASSLAWGPDTQY
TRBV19,ASGRQGNNEQF
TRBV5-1,ASSLGLAGTLWEQY
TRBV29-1,SVVRVAGGDEQY
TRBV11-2,ASIPPPTGEADQPQH
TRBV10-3,AISPGRGQKYEQY
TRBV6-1,ASVKGTGSEETQY
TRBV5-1,ASSYSDGSPGTGELF
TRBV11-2,ASSLGQGGDTEAF
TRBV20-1,SAMGIGVGPTNEKLF
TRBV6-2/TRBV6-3,ASRSSGTRAGEQY
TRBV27,ASSLTSGAMETQY
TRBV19,ASRLGANTEAF
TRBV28,ASSPSGTGGHEQF
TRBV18,ASSHGTKGETQY